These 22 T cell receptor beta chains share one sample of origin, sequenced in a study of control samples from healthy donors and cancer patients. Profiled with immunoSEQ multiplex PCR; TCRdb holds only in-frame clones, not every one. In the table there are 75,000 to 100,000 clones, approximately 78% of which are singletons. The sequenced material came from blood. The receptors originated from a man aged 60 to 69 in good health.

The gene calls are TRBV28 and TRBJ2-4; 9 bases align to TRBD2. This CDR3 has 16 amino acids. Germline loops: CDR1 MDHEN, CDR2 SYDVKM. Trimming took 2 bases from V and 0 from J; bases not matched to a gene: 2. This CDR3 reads CASSLSGRLAKNIQYF. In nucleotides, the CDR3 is TGTGCCAGCAGTTTAAGCGGGAGGTTAGCCAAAAACATTCAGTACTTC.

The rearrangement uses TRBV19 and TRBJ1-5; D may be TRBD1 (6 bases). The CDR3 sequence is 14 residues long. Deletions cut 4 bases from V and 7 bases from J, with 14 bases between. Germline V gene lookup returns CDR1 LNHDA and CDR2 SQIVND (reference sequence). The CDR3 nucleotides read TGTGCCAGTAGTAGCGGACAGCCGGCCCAGCCCCAGCATTTT. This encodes CASSSGQPAQPQHF. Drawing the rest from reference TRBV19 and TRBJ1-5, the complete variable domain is DGGITQSPKYLFRKEGQNVTLSCEQNLNHDAMYWYRQDPGQGLRLIYYSQIVNDFQKGDIAEGYSVSREKKESFPLTVTSAQKNPTAFYLCASSSGQPAQPQHFGDGTRLSIL.

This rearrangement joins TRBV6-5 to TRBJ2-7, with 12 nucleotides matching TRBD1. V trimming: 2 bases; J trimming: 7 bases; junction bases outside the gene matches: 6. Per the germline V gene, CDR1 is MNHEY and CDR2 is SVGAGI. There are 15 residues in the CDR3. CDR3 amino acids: CASSYRDRGLSEQYF. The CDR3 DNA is TGTGCCAGCAGTTACCGGGACAGGGGGCTCAGTGAGCAGTACTTC.

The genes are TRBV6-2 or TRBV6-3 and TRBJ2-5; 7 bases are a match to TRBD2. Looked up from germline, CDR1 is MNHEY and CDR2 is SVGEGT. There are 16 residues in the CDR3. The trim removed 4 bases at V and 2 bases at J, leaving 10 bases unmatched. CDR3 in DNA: TGTGCCAGCAGTTTTCTTTCTACTAGCGTTCAAGAGACCCAGTACTTC. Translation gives CASSFLSTSVQETQYF.

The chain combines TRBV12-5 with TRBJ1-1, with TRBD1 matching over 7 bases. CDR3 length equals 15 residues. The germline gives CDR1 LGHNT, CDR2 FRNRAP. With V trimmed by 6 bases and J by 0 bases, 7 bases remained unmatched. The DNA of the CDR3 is TGTGCTAGTGGCCCTCAGGGGGGCGTGAACACTGAAGCTTTCTTT. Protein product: CASGPQGGVNTEAFF.

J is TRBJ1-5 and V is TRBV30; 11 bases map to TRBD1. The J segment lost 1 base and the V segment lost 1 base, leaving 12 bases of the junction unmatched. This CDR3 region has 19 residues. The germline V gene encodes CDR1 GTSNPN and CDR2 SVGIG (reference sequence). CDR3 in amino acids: CAWSGKQGQGALSNQPQHF. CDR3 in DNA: TGTGCCTGGAGTGGGAAACAAGGACAGGGGGCCTTGAGCAATCAGCCCCAGCATTTT. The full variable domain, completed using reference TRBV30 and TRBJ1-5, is SQTIHQWPATLVQPVGSPLSLECTVEGTSNPNLYWYRQAAGRGLQLLFYSVGIGQISSEVPQNLSASRPQDRQFILSSKKLLLSDSGFYLCAWSGKQGQGALSNQPQHFGDGTRLSIL.

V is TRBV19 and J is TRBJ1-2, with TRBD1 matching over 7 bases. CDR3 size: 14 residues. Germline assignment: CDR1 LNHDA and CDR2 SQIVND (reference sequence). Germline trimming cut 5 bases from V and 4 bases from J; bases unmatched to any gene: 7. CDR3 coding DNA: TGTGCCAGTAGTGCAGACAGGGACGCCTATGGCTACACCTTC. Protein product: CASSADRDAYGYTF. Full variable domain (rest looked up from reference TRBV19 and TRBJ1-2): DGGITQSPKYLFRKEGQNVTLSCEQNLNHDAMYWYRQDPGQGLRLIYYSQIVNDFQKGDIAEGYSVSREKKESFPLTVTSAQKNPTAFYLCASSADRDAYGYTFGSGTRLTVV.

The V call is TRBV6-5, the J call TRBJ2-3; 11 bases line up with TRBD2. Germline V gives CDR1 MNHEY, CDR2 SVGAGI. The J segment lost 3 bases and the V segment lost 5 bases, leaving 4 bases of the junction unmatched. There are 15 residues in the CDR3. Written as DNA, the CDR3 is TGTGCCAGCAGTCAACTAGCGGGGGAGACAGATACGCAGTATTTT. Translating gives CASSQLAGETDTQYF.

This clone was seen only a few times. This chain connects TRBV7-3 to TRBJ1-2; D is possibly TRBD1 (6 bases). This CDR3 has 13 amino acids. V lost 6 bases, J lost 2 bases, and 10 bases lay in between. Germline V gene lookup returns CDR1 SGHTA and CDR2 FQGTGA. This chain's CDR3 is CASSPGQNYGYTF. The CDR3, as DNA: TGTGCCAGCAGTCCAGGACAGAACTATGGCTACACCTTC.

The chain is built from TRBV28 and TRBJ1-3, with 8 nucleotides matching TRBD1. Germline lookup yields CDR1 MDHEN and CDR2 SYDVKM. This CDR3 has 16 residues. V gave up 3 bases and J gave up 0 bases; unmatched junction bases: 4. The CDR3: CASSFQGAVSGNTIYF. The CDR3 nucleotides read TGTGCCAGCAGTTTTCAGGGGGCCGTCTCTGGAAACACCATATATTTT.

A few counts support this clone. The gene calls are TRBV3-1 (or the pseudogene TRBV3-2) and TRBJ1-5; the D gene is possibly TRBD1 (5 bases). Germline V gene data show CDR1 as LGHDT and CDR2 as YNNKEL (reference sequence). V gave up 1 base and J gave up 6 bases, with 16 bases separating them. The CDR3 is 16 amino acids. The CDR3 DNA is TGTGCCAGCAGCCAAGGTGATCCTGGGGCCCCTCAGCCCCAGCATTTT. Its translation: CASSQGDPGAPQPQHF.

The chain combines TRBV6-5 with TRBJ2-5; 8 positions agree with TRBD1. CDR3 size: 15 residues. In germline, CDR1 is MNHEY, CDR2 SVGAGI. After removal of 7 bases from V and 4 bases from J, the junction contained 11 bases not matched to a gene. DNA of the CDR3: TGTGCCAGCAACGGAGGACAGGGTTGGGCAGAGACCCAGTACTTC. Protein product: CASNGGQGWAETQYF.

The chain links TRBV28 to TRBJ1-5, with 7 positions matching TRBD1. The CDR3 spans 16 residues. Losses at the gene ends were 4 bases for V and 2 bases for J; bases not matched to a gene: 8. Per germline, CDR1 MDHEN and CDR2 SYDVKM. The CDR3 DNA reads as TGTGCCAGCAGTTGGACAGGCCCCCCGGGCAATCAGCCCCAGCATTTT. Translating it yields CASSWTGPPGNQPQHF.

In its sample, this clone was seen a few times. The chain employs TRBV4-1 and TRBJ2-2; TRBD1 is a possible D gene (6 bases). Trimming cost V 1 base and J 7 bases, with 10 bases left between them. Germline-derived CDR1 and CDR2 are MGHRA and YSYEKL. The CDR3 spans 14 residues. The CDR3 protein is CASSQAQGIGELFF. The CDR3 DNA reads TGCGCCAGCAGCCAAGCCCAGGGGATCGGGGAGCTGTTTTTT.

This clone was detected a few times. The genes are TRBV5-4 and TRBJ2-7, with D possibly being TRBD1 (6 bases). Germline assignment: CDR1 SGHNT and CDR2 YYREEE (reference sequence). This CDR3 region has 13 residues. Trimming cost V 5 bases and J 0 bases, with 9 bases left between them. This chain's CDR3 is CASSQTGSYEQYF. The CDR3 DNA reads TGTGCCAGCAGTCAGACAGGCTCCTACGAGCAGTACTTC. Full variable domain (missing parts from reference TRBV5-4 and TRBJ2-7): ETGVTQSPTHLIKTRGQQVTLRCSSQSGHNTVSWYQQALGQGPQFIFQYYREEENGRGNFPPRFSGLQFPNYSSELNVNALELDDSALYLCASSQTGSYEQYFGPGTRLTVT.

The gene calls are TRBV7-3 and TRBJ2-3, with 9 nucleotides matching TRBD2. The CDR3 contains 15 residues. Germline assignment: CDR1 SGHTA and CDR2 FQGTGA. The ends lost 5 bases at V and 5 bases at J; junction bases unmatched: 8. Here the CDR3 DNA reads TGTGCCAGCAGCCGAGGGCGGGGGGGCGGAGATACGCAGTATTTT. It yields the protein CASSRGRGGGDTQYF.

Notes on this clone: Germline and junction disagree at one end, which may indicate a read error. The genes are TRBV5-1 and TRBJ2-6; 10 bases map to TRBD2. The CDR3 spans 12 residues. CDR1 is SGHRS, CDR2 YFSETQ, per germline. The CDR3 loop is CASKESGGASSF. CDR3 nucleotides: TGCGCCAGCAAAGAAAGCGGGGGGGCTTCCTCTTTC.

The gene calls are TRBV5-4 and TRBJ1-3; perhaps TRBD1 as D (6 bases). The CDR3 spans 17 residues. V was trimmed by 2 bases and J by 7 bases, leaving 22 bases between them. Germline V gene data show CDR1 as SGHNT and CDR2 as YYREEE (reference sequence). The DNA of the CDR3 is TGTGCCAGCAGCTTTTCCGGGACAACTACCCGCTATAACACCATATATTTT. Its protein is CASSFSGTTTRYNTIYF.

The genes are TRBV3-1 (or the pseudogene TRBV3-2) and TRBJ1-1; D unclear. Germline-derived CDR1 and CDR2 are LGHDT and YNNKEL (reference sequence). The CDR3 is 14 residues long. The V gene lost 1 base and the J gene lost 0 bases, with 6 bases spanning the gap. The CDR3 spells CASSQVGLNTEAFF. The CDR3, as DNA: TGTGCCAGCAGCCAAGTGGGCCTGAACACTGAAGCTTTCTTT.

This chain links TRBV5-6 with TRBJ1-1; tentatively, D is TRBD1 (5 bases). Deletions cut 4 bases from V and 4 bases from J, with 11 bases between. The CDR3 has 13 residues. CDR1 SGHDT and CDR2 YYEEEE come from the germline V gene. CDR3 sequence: CASSRDPLTEAFF. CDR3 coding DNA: TGTGCCAGCAGCCGGGACCCCCTCACTGAAGCTTTCTTT.

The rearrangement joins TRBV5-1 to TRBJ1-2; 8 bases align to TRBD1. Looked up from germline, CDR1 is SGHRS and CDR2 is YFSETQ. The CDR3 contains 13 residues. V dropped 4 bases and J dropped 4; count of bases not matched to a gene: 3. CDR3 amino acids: CASSPGTGYGYTF. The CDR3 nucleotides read TGCGCCAGCAGCCCCGGGACAGGCTATGGCTACACCTTC.

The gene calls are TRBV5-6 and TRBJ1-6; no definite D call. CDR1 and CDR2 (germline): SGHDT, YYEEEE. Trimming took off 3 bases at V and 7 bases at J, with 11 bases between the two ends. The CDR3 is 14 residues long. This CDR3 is CASSWAGTNSPLHF. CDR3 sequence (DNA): TGTGCCAGCAGCTGGGCAGGAACGAATTCACCCCTCCACTTT. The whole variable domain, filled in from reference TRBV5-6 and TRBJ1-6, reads DAGVTQSPTHLIKTRGQQVTLRCSPKSGHDTVSWYQQALGQGPQFIFQYYEEEERQRGNFPDRFSGHQFPNYSSELNVNALLLGDSALYLCASSWAGTNSPLHFGNGTRLTVT.